This note documents a single T cell receptor (beta chain) sequence. Its antigen remains unidentified. The PCR ran on 60 Vbeta and 13 Jbeta primers. The repertoire was sequenced with immunoSEQ multiplex PCR; TCRdb's copy has only in-frame clones and lacks some. The sample includes fewer than 250,000 clones, roughly 70% seen only once; the top ten take 1.8%. This CDR3 spans 14 amino acids. Trimming took off 2 bases at V and 1 base at J, with 8 bases between the two ends. Looked up from germline, CDR1 is SGHTA and CDR2 is FQGTGA. This entry comes from a study of cytomegalovirus exposure and HLA in healthy donors. The wider study: In an earlier analysis, approximately 120 million unique TCR beta sequences were found from 150 million to 200 million T cells. The study's findings and limits: Previous analysis showed most TCR beta V segments were productive about 90% or about 30% of the time. Researchers reportedly found TCR beta sequences accurately predicted most subjects' HLA-A and HLA-B alleles.

The source of this sequence is a woman aged 25 to 45 in good health and CMV-seronegative. Sequencing used PBMCs. The V gene is TRBV7-3, the J gene TRBJ1-1; D uncertain. CDR3 loop: CASSLSPGNTEAFF. CDR3 bases: TGTGCCAGCAGCTTATCCCCAGGGAACACTGAAGCTTTCTTT.